This T cell receptor beta chain stems from a study of blood T cell repertoires in COVID-19. Overall study context: The origin of the acute and convalescent COVID-19 samples was the United States, Italy and Spain. Nucleic acid was either cDNA or gDNA, and it came from T cells, B-cell-depleted T cells, or PBMCs.

The CDR3 consists of 14 residues. Trimming cost V 0 bases and J 6 bases, with 13 bases left between them. Looked up from germline, CDR1 is SGHRS and CDR2 is YFSETQ. Original analysis: Reference gene primer amplification yielded estimated nucleated cell counts. Using immunoSEQ multiplex PCR, the repertoire was profiled, and TCRdb retains in-frame clones only, with some absent. V and J calls and clone size are copied from that table; D and trimming were computed from the DNA. Here the sample spans 75,000 to 80,000 clones, 80% to 90% being singletons. Sequences were obtained from peripheral blood. The gene calls are TRBV5-1 and TRBJ2-7, with D tentatively TRBD1 (6 bases). The clonotype was recovered from a woman in her sixties with acute or convalescent COVID-19. The DNA of the CDR3 is TGCGCCAGCAGCTTGGATCCAGGGGCGAGCGAGCAGTACTTC. Its translation is CASSLDPGASEQYF.